This T cell receptor beta chain was sequenced in a study of T-cell memory formation after mild COVID-19. Turning to the study itself: Largely, the TCR clusters proved donor specific.

TCRdb processed the 5' RACE reads anew with MiXCR; each CDR3 protein has one entry. The sample consists of approximately 580,000 distinct CDR3 sequences, just over 20% of them appearing once. The V gene lost 0 bases and the J gene lost 2 bases, with 13 bases spanning the gap. In germline, CDR1 is LGHNA, CDR2 YSLEER. The CDR3 covers 17 residues. This clonotype was counted only a few times. The specimen sequenced was PBMCs or a T cell subset sorted from them (not recorded which). This rearrangement joins TRBV4-3 to TRBJ2-2, with D tentatively TRBD2 (6 bases). The TCR comes from an adult woman who had mild COVID-19 (a few samples of this study predate the infection). Cell type and time point are not known. The CDR3 nucleotides are TGCGCCAGCAGCCAAGACCCAGGCGGGATTAACACCGGGGAGCTGTTTTTT. Amino acids: CASSQDPGGINTGELFF.